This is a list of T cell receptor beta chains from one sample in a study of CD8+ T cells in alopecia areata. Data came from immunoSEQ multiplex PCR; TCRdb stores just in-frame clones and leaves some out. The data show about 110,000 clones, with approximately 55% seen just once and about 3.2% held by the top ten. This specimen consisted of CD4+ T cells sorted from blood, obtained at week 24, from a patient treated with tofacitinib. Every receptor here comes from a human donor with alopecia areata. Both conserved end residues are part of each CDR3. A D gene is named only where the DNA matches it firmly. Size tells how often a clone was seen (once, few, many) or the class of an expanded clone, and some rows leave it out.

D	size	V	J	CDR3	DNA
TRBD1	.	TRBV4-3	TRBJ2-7	CASSQGRAGTVLHEQYF	TGCGCCAGCAGCCAAGGCCGAGCCGGGACAGTTCTCCACGAGCAGTACTTC
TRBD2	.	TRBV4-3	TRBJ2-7	CASSQDWGGGAGEQYF	TGCGCCAGCAGCCAAGATTGGGGCGGGGGGGCTGGCGAGCAGTACTTC
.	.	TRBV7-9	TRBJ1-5	CASSREGSNQPQHF	TGTGCCAGCAGCCGGGAGGGTAGCAATCAGCCCCAGCATTTT
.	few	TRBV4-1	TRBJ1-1	CASSQFTGALVSEAFF	TGCGCCAGCAGCCAATTTACCGGGGCCCTCGTGTCGGAAGCTTTCTTT
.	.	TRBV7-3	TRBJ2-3	CASSYEGGRRDTQYF	TGTGCCAGCAGCTACGAGGGGGGCCGGAGAGATACGCAGTATTTT
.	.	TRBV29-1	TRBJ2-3	CSVEVGRADTQYF	TGCAGCGTTGAAGTGGGGCGCGCGGATACGCAGTATTTT
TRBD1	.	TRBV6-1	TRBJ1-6	CASRRDSYNSPLHF	TGTGCCAGCAGGCGGGACAGCTATAATTCACCCCTCCACTTT
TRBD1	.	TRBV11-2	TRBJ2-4	CASSTPGQGANIQYF	TGTGCCAGCAGCACCCCGGGACAGGGCGCGAACATTCAGTACTTC
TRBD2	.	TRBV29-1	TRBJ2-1	CSVVLGAGGRNEQFF	TGCAGCGTTGTCCTGGGAGCGGGGGGGAGGAATGAGCAGTTCTTC
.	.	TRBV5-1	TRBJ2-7	CASSSYSGDEQYF	TGCGCCAGCAGCTCCTATTCCGGGGACGAGCAGTACTTC
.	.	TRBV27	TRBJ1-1	CASLNLRTNTEAFF	TGTGCCAGCCTTAACTTAAGGACGAACACTGAAGCTTTCTTT
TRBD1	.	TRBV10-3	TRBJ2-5	CAIGRDREETQYF	TGTGCCATTGGCCGGGACAGGGAAGAGACCCAGTACTTC
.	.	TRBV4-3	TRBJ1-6	CASSQEPLTAGQNSPLHF	TGCGCCAGCAGCCAAGAACCCCTCACGGCAGGGCAAAATTCACCCCTCCACTTT
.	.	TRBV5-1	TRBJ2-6	CASSPRDGLSGANVLTF	TGCGCCAGCAGCCCCCGGGACGGGCTCTCTGGGGCCAACGTCCTGACTTTC
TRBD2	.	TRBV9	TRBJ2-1	CASSPHLSSGGVREQFF	TGTGCCAGCAGCCCACACCTTTCTAGCGGGGGGGTGAGGGAGCAGTTCTTC
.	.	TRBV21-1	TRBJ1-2	CASSTYGYTF	TGTGCCAGCAGCACCTATGGCTACACCTTC
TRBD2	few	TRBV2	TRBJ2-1	CASSVPSGARNEQFF	TGTGCCAGCAGTGTGCCTAGCGGGGCACGAAATGAGCAGTTCTTC
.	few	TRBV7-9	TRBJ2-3	CASSPGIHPSTDTQYF	TGTGCCAGCAGCCCCGGGATTCATCCTAGCACAGATACGCAGTATTTT
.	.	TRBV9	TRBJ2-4	CASSPYEGPGNIQYF	TGTGCCAGCAGCCCCTACGAGGGGCCTGGGAACATTCAGTACTTC
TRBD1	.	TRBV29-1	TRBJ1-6	CSASLGQGDRALHF	TGCAGCGCCTCACTGGGGCAGGGGGACCGTGCCCTCCACTTT
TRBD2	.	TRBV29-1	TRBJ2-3	CSARVGGWSTDTQYF	TGCAGCGCCCGAGTCGGGGGGTGGAGCACAGATACGCAGTATTTT
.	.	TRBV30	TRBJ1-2	CAWTGMGSYGYTF	TGTGCCTGGACGGGGATGGGGTCCTATGGCTACACCTTC
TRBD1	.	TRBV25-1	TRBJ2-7	CASSDRGQEQYF	TGTGCCAGCAGTGACAGGGGGCAGGAGCAGTACTTC
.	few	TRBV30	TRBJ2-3	CAWRATNTDTQYF	TGTGCCTGGAGGGCTACCAACACAGATACGCAGTATTTT
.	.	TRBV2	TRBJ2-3	CASSVVNPRDTQYF	TGTGCCAGCAGTGTTGTTAACCCCAGGGATACGCAGTATTTT
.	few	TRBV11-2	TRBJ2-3	CASSSITDTQYF	TGTGCCAGCAGTTCAATCACAGATACGCAGTATTTT
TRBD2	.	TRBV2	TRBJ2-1	CASSPGGYGVSEQFF	TGTGCCAGCAGCCCCGGGGGGTACGGGGTAAGCGAGCAGTTCTTC
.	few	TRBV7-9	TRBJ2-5	CASSLASETQYF	TGTGCCAGCAGCCTCGCTTCGGAGACCCAGTACTTC
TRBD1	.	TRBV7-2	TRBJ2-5	CASSFGQGETQYF	TGTGCCAGCAGCTTCGGACAGGGAGAGACCCAGTACTTC
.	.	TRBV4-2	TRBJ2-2	CASSQAGGNTGELFF	TGTGCCAGCAGCCAAGCTGGCGGCAACACCGGGGAGCTGTTTTTT
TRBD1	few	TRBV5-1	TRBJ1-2	CASSAGGTDANYGYTF	TGCGCCAGCAGCGCTGGCGGGACAGACGCTAACTATGGCTACACCTTC
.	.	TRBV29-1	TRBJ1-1	CSVRGTDGLGTEAFF	TGCAGCGTGCGAGGGACTGACGGGTTGGGCACTGAAGCTTTCTTT